Below, 8 T cell receptor beta chains from the same sample are listed, as sequenced in a study of PD-1 blockade in classical Hodgkin lymphoma. Data came from immunoSEQ multiplex PCR; TCRdb stores just in-frame clones and leaves some out. The profile covers about 97,000 clones, with roughly 83% appearing a single time and 9% to 15% taken by the ten largest. The patients all showed relapse after autologous stem cell transplantation, while their brentuximab vedotin exposure varied. Sequenced material: peripheral blood mononuclear cells (PBMCs), taken at baseline. The source of these receptors is a human donor with classical Hodgkin lymphoma.

CDR3 DNA: TGTGCCAGCAGTTGGACTAGCGGGACAGATACGCAGTATTTT. It specifies CASSWTSGTDTQYF. This chain links TRBV7-8 with TRBJ2-3; 11 nucleotides line up with TRBD2. The V and J ends lost 6 bases and 3 bases, in that order; junction bases with no gene match: 2. Germline V gene lookup returns CDR1 SGHVS and CDR2 FQNEAQ. The CDR3 covers 14 residues.

V gene TRBV5-1 combines with J gene TRBJ1-4; no clear D gene. V lost 3 bases, J lost 10 bases, and 10 bases lay in between. The CDR3 length is 12 residues. Germline V gene data show CDR1 as SGHRS and CDR2 as YFSETQ. CDR3 loop: CASSSDTRKLFF. For the CDR3, the DNA is TGCGCCAGCAGCTCAGACACACGAAAACTGTTTTTT.

The genes are TRBV10-2 and TRBJ1-5; D remains ambiguous. The CDR3 runs to 14 residues. The V gene's germline CDR1 is WSHSY and CDR2 SAAADI. V lost 7 bases, J lost 3 bases, and 13 bases lay in between. The CDR3 region has the DNA TGCGCCAGCACCCCCCCTGGCCCCAATCAGCCCCAGCATTTT. This codes for CASTPPGPNQPQHF.

The genes are TRBV7-8 and TRBJ1-5; 11 nucleotides line up with TRBD1. From germline, CDR1 is SGHVS and CDR2 FQNEAQ. The length of the CDR3 is 16 residues. The junction had 2 bases not matched to a gene; V was cut back by 0 bases and J by 4 bases. CDR3 sequence reads: CASSLAGTGGNQPQHF. The DNA for the CDR3 is TGTGCCAGCAGCTTAGCGGGGACAGGGGGGAATCAGCCCCAGCATTTT.

J is TRBJ1-1 and V is TRBV19; D ambiguous. The germline V gene encodes CDR1 LNHDA and CDR2 SQIVND (reference sequence). Trimming left V 7 bases short and J 3 bases short, with 9 bases between. The CDR3 totals 12 residues. In DNA form, the CDR3 reads TGTGCCAGTACCCGAACGTACACTGAAGCTTTCTTT. Translation gives CASTRTYTEAFF.

The chain joins TRBV7-2 to TRBJ2-3; TRBD2 matches at 10 bases. Germline CDR1 and CDR2: SGHTA and FQGNSA. V lost 1 base and J lost 2; bases outside the gene matches: 6. This CDR3 has 17 amino acids. CDR3: CASSLDGLAVTTDTQYF. CDR3 nucleotides: TGTGCCAGCAGCTTAGATGGACTAGCGGTAACCACAGATACGCAGTATTTT.

The J gene is TRBJ2-1, the V gene TRBV6-1; D is ambiguous. The germline V and J ends were trimmed by 3 bases and 6 bases, with 9 bases remaining between them. The CDR3 loop spans 13 amino acids. CDR1 and CDR2 from the germline V gene are MNHNS and SASEGT. As DNA, the CDR3 is TGTGCCAGCAGTGACCCCTACCTCAATGAGCAGTTCTTC. Translation gives CASSDPYLNEQFF.

The V call is TRBV4-1, the J call TRBJ2-7; TRBD1 matches at 10 bases. Germline CDR1 and CDR2: MGHRA and YSYEKL. CDR3 length: 17 residues. The junction had 7 bases not matched to a gene; V was cut back by 1 base and J by 1 base. The CDR3 region has the DNA TGCGCCAGCAGCCAAGCTTGGGGACAGGGGAGGTCCTACGAGCAGTACTTC. Its translation: CASSQAWGQGRSYEQYF.